What follows are 6 T cell receptor beta chains derived from one specimen sequenced in a study of T cell changes during pregnancy in multiple sclerosis. TCRdb's copy holds only in-frame clones and misses some; the assay was immunoSEQ multiplex PCR. The sample includes approximately 60,000 clones, approximately 91% of them seen just once. Sequenced here: peripheral blood, sampled in the second trimester of pregnancy. Receptors originate from a female donor with multiple sclerosis, enrolled in a pregnancy study.

This chain links TRBV5-5 with TRBJ2-7; D remains unclear. Trimming pared 0 bases from V and 2 bases from J, leaving 12 bases between. CDR3 length equals 15 residues. Germline V gives CDR1 SGHKS, CDR2 YYEKEE (reference sequence). The CDR3 DNA follows: TGTGCCAGCAGCTTGGAAGCCCACAGCCCCTACGAGCAGTACTTC. It yields the protein CASSLEAHSPYEQYF. The full variable domain, rest sourced from reference TRBV5-5 and TRBJ2-7, is DAGVTQSPTHLIKTRGQQVTLRCSPISGHKSVSWYQQVLGQGPQFIFQYYEKEERGRGNFPDRFSARQFPNYSSELNVNALLLGDSALYLCASSLEAHSPYEQYFGPGTRLTVT.

This chain uses TRBV25-1 with TRBJ2-1, with D maybe TRBD2 (7 bases). CDR3 size: 16 residues. Germline V gene sequence: CDR1 MGHDK, CDR2 SYGVNS. V lost 3 bases to trimming and J lost 1 base, with 13 bases between them. CDR3 sequence: CASSDPGGPSYNEQFF. DNA of the CDR3: TGTGCCAGCAGTGACCCCGGGGGGCCTTCCTACAATGAGCAGTTCTTC.

DNA of the CDR3: TGCGCCAGCAGCTTGGGTACAGGCGGTACCCTCCACGACACCTTC. It encodes CASSLGTGGTLHDTF. The chain combines TRBV5-1 with TRBJ1-2, with D possibly TRBD1 on 5 matching bases. V was cut by 0 bases and J by 12 bases, with 21 bases left in between. CDR3 length equals 15 residues. The germline CDR1 and CDR2 sequences are SGHRS and YFSETQ.

The chain carries TRBV27 and TRBJ2-2; 8 bases fit TRBD1. The CDR3 length is 15 residues. V trimming: 3 bases; J trimming: 7 bases; junction bases outside the gene matches: 7. CDR1 MNHEY and CDR2 SMNVEV come from the germline V gene (reference sequence). CDR3 sequence reads: CASSLSQGELGELFF. The CDR3 coding sequence is TGTGCCAGCAGTTTGTCACAGGGGGAGCTCGGGGAGCTGTTTTTT.

V and J are TRBV7-3 and TRBJ2-1, with a possible D match to TRBD1 (5 bases). Trimming took 1 base from V and 8 from J, leaving 12 bases between them. The CDR3 has 14 amino acids. CDR1 and CDR2 from the germline V gene are SGHTA and FQGTGA. This chain's CDR3 is CASSLIPRVDEQFF. In DNA, the CDR3 is TGTGCCAGCAGCTTAATTCCCAGGGTTGATGAGCAGTTCTTC.

This chain connects TRBV29-1 to TRBJ1-1; possible D gene TRBD1, 5 bases. The V end was cut by 4 bases, the J end by 4 bases, with 19 bases between. Germline CDR1 reads SQVTM; CDR2 reads ANQGSEA. The CDR3 loop spans 15 amino acids. The CDR3, as DNA: TGCAGCGTTGGAGCGGGGGTCATAGGGAGCACTGAAGCTTTCTTT. As protein: CSVGAGVIGSTEAFF. Combining the CDR3 with reference TRBV29-1 and TRBJ1-1 gives the whole variable domain SAVISQKPSRDICQRGTSLTIQCQVDSQVTMMFWYRQQPGQSLTLIATANQGSEATYESGFVIDKFPISRPNLTFSTLTVSNMSPEDSSIYLCSVGAGVIGSTEAFFGQGTRLTVV.